Listed here are 32 T cell receptor beta chains from one sample, sequenced in a study of cytomegalovirus exposure and HLA in healthy donors. PCR involved 60 Vbeta and 13 Jbeta primers. Profiling relied on immunoSEQ multiplex PCR, and the TCRdb table lists in-frame clones only, not all of them. The sample lists approximately 150,000 clones, over 70% occurring once. The source material was PBMCs. The receptor set was obtained from a man in his forties or fifties in good health and CMV-seropositive.

This clone has only a few counts. Its ends do not fully match the called genes, so a read error is possible. This chain connects TRBV6-1 to TRBJ1-1, with 8 bases lining up with TRBD1. This CDR3 is 17 amino acids long. Germline loops: CDR1 MNHNS, CDR2 SASEGT. The CDR3 region is CAISGLSTGAPGTEAFF. The CDR3 DNA reads TGTGCCATCAGTGGCCTCTCGACAGGGGCCCCTGGGACTGAAGCTTTCTTT.

This chain joins TRBV9 and TRBJ2-3; 12 nucleotides line up with TRBD2. This CDR3 region has 19 residues. Trimming took 4 bases from V and 0 from J; bases not matched to a gene: 12. Germline V gene lookup returns CDR1 SGDLS and CDR2 YYNGEE. The DNA of the CDR3 is TGTGCCAGCAGCCCCGGGACTAGCGGGTCCCGTGCTAGCACAGATACGCAGTATTTT. This translates into CASSPGTSGSRASTDTQYF.

The CDR3 DNA is TGTGCCAGCAGATTTGACAGGCCGAACACTGAAGCTTTCTTT. Encoded protein: CASRFDRPNTEAFF. J is TRBJ1-1 and V is TRBV27, with D tentatively TRBD1 (6 bases). This CDR3 is 14 amino acids long. Trimming shortened V by 6 bases and J by 1 base, and 12 bases separated the two germline ends. The germline CDR1 and CDR2 sequences are MNHEY and SMNVEV (reference sequence).

The chain is built from TRBV7-2 and TRBJ2-7; 8 positions agree with TRBD2. V trimming: 3 bases; J trimming: 4 bases; junction bases outside the gene matches: 11. Germline CDR1 reads SGHTA; CDR2 reads FQGNSA. The CDR3 consists of 16 residues. Written as DNA, the CDR3 is TGTGCCAGCAGCTTGGGAACGGCGGGAGGCCCTTACGAGCAGTACTTC. This translates into CASSLGTAGGPYEQYF.

The table lists this clone with a count of one. The chain combines TRBV29-1 with TRBJ1-3; D gene uncertain. The CDR3 contains 13 residues. Germline lookup yields CDR1 SQVTM and CDR2 ANQGSEA. Trimming took off 2 bases at V and 2 bases at J, with 7 bases between the two ends. The CDR3 is CSVEYGAGNTIYF. The CDR3 nucleotides read TGCAGCGTTGAATACGGGGCTGGAAACACCATATATTTT.

V is TRBV2 and J is TRBJ1-5; TRBD1 might be the D (6 bases). CDR1 and CDR2 from the germline V gene are SNHLY and FYNNEI. The length of the CDR3 is 13 residues. V shed 6 bases and J shed 7 bases, with 13 bases lying between them. CDR3 protein: CASRGQSGQPQHF. Here the CDR3 DNA reads TGTGCCAGCAGAGGACAGTCGGGGCAGCCCCAGCATTTT. The variable domain in full, with the rest retrieved from reference TRBV2 and TRBJ1-5, is EPEVTQTPSHQVTQMGQEVILRCVPISNHLYFYWYRQILGQKVEFLVSFYNNEISEKSEIFDDQFSVERPDGSNFTLKIRSTKLEDSAMYFCASRGQSGQPQHFGDGTRLSIL.

The V and J genes are TRBV9 and TRBJ1-2, with D maybe TRBD1 (6 bases). Trimming cost V 6 bases and J 7 bases, with 19 bases left between them. The CDR3 contains 14 residues. The germline V gene encodes CDR1 SGDLS and CDR2 YYNGEE. Here the CDR3 reads CASTAGTPVGGYTF. Here the CDR3 DNA reads TGTGCCAGCACCGCCGGGACACCCGTGGGTGGCTACACCTTC.

This clone showed up just a few times. Here the CDR3 reads CASSPATGASSNYGYTF. The CDR3 bases are TGTGCCAGCTCACCCGCGACAGGGGCATCGTCTAACTATGGCTACACCTTC. The chain links TRBV18 to TRBJ1-2; 8 bases map to TRBD1. Losses at the gene ends were 3 bases for V and 0 bases for J; bases not matched to a gene: 9. The CDR3 contains 17 residues. CDR1 KGHSH and CDR2 LQKENI come from the germline V gene.

The V and J genes are TRBV5-5 and TRBJ2-7, with 8 positions matching TRBD1. The CDR3 has 14 amino acids. Germline CDR1 reads SGHKS; CDR2 reads YYEKEE (reference sequence). V shed 2 bases and J 2 bases; nucleotides not matched to a gene: 3. CDR3 bases: TGTGCCAGCAGCTTACGACAGGGGACCTACGAGCAGTACTTC. This translates into CASSLRQGTYEQYF.

V and J are TRBV6-5 and TRBJ1-1; D not certain. Trimming cost V 4 bases and J 2 bases, with 17 bases left between them. The CDR3 length is 16 residues. Germline V gives CDR1 MNHEY, CDR2 SVGAGI. The DNA for the CDR3 is TGTGCCAGCAGTTTATCCCTTGGCGGGATTAACACTGAAGCTTTCTTT. Its protein is CASSLSLGGINTEAFF.

The chain carries TRBV25-1 and TRBJ1-1; a weak D match, TRBD1 (5 bases). Deletions cut 4 bases from V and 2 bases from J, with 8 bases between. The CDR3 is 13 residues long. Per the germline V gene, CDR1 is MGHDK and CDR2 is SYGVNS. The chain's CDR3 is CASSGTSNTEAFF. The CDR3 DNA reads TGTGCCAGCAGTGGGACATCCAACACTGAAGCTTTCTTT.

V usage is TRBV5-1 and J usage is TRBJ2-5, with TRBD2 identical over 13 bases. The CDR3 loop spans 15 amino acids. Trimming cost V 5 bases and J 4 bases; bases outside gene matches: 5. Germline V lookup: CDR1 SGHRS, CDR2 YFSETQ. The CDR3 spells CASSSGTSGAETQYF. The CDR3 nucleotides read TGCGCCAGCAGTTCCGGGACTAGCGGGGCAGAGACCCAGTACTTC.

This clone came up once. The CDR3 region has the DNA TGTGCCAGCAGCTTAGGTCACATGAACACTGAAGCTTTCTTT. Residues: CASSLGHMNTEAFF. The chain joins TRBV7-3 to TRBJ1-1; D gene uncertain. Germline V gives CDR1 SGHTA, CDR2 FQGTGA. Trimming removed 2 bases from V and 0 bases from J, with 7 bases in between. The CDR3 has 14 amino acids.

This sequence joins TRBV10-3 and TRBJ2-5; D remains unclear. This CDR3 region has 14 residues. CDR1 ENHRY and CDR2 SYGVKD come from the germline V gene. V was pared by 0 bases and J by 5 bases, with 10 bases between. Written as DNA, the CDR3 is TGTGCCATCAGTGAGTCGGCTAGACTGGAGACCCAGTACTTC. Translated, it gives CAISESARLETQYF.

The chain recombines TRBV7-8 with TRBJ2-5; 7 bases line up with TRBD1. There are 15 residues in the CDR3. The germline V gene encodes CDR1 SGHVS and CDR2 FQNEAQ. The trim removed 1 base at V and 4 bases at J, leaving 6 bases unmatched. CDR3 loop: CASSLGDRATETQYF. CDR3 in DNA: TGTGCCAGCAGCTTAGGAGACAGGGCAACAGAGACCCAGTACTTC.

V usage is TRBV6-5 and J usage is TRBJ1-2, with D uncertain. V was shortened by 4 bases and J by 5 bases, with 8 bases between the two germline ends. The CDR3 has 12 amino acids. Germline V gives CDR1 MNHEY, CDR2 SVGAGI. In nucleotides, the CDR3 is TGTGCCAGCAGTTCCGGGTTATATGGCTACACCTTC. It translates to CASSSGLYGYTF.

The genes are TRBV4-2 and TRBJ2-7, with D tentatively TRBD1 (6 bases). This CDR3 has 13 amino acids. The V end lost 4 bases, the J end lost 6 bases, and 13 bases lay between the germline ends. Germline V gene lookup returns CDR1 LGHNA and CDR2 YNFKEQ. CDR3 in DNA: TGTGCCAGCAGCCCCGTGACAGGTCCCGAGCAGTACTTC. Protein: CASSPVTGPEQYF.

This rearrangement joins TRBV6-6 to TRBJ2-1, with 9 bases aligning to TRBD1. In germline, CDR1 is MNHNY, CDR2 SVGAGI (reference sequence). The CDR3 loop spans 16 amino acids. V lost 10 bases and J lost 6; bases outside the gene matches: 16. The CDR3 DNA is TGTGCCACCATTCGAGAACGGGACAGGGCAGGCAATGAGCAGTTCTTC. Its translation: CATIRERDRAGNEQFF.

The CDR3 coding sequence is TGTGCCATCAGTGCCCCGTCGGGGAGGAATGAGCAGTTCTTC. This translates into CAISAPSGRNEQFF. This chain uses TRBV10-3 with TRBJ2-1; D might be TRBD2 (6 bases). Germline lookup yields CDR1 ENHRY and CDR2 SYGVKD. V gave up 4 bases and J gave up 7 bases, with 14 bases separating them. The CDR3 contains 14 residues.

The chain recombines TRBV5-6 with TRBJ2-1; weak D call: TRBD2 (5 bases). Trimming removed 4 bases at V and 10 bases at J, with 12 bases between. The CDR3 is made up of 12 amino acids. CDR1 SGHDT and CDR2 YYEEEE come from the germline V gene. CDR3 residues: CASSRTENEQFF. The CDR3 DNA sequence: TGTGCCAGCAGCCGGACTGAGAACGAGCAGTTCTTC.

The chain combines TRBV7-3 with TRBJ2-1; TRBD2 agrees at 16 bases. The ends lost 2 bases at V and 4 bases at J; junction bases unmatched: 2. This CDR3 has 17 residues. Germline assignment: CDR1 SGHTA and CDR2 FQGTGA. CDR3 region: CASSLAGLAGGYNEQFF. The CDR3 DNA reads TGTGCCAGCAGCTTAGCGGGACTAGCGGGAGGGTACAATGAGCAGTTCTTC. Variable domain in full (rest from reference TRBV7-3 and TRBJ2-1): GAGVSQTPSNKVTEKGKYVELRCDPISGHTALYWYRQSLGQGPEFLIYFQGTGAADDSGLPNDRFFAVRPEGSVSTLKIQRTERGDSAVYLCASSLAGLAGGYNEQFFGPGTRLTVL.

This clone has just one count. CDR3 sequence (DNA): TGTGCCAGCAGCTTAGTGAGCGGAACTGAAGCTTTCTTT. Its protein product is CASSLVSGTEAFF. This chain joins TRBV11-2 and TRBJ1-1; D ambiguous. V dropped 1 base and J dropped 5 bases, with 8 bases sitting between them. This CDR3 has 13 amino acids. Germline CDR1 reads SGHAT; CDR2 reads FQNNGV.

This chain uses TRBV28 with TRBJ2-2; a weak D match, TRBD2 (6 bases). Germline V gene data show CDR1 as MDHEN and CDR2 as SYDVKM. The CDR3 is 13 amino acids. The germline V and J ends were trimmed by 6 bases and 6 bases, with 11 bases remaining between them. The CDR3 sequence: CASSAGTSGELFF. The CDR3 DNA sequence: TGTGCCAGCAGCGCAGGGACTTCCGGGGAGCTGTTTTTT.

The rearrangement joins TRBV6-1 to TRBJ1-5; 8 bases align to TRBD1. V lost 6 bases, J lost 2 bases, and 6 bases stayed unmatched. The CDR3 totals 15 residues. The germline V gene has CDR1 MNHNS and CDR2 SASEGT. This CDR3 is CASRDRDRGNQPQHF. CDR3 sequence (DNA): TGTGCCAGCAGGGACAGGGATCGGGGCAATCAGCCCCAGCATTTT.

This clone was found a few times. This sequence joins TRBV5-1 and TRBJ2-7, with TRBD2 identical over 7 bases. Germline V CDR1 and CDR2: SGHRS, YFSETQ. After removal of 1 base from V and 4 bases from J, the junction contained 11 bases not matched to a gene. The CDR3 runs 16 residues. The CDR3: CASSLLTSSGGYEQYF. For the CDR3, the DNA is TGCGCCAGCAGCTTGCTAACATCGTCCGGGGGGTACGAGCAGTACTTC.

The gene calls are TRBV5-1 and TRBJ1-6; TRBD1 matches at 8 bases. The CDR3 extends over 14 amino acids. Germline trimming cut 3 bases from V and 9 bases from J; bases unmatched to any gene: 5. The germline gives CDR1 SGHRS, CDR2 YFSETQ. The CDR3 sequence: CASSSDREGSPLHF. The CDR3 DNA reads TGCGCCAGCAGCTCGGACAGGGAGGGTTCACCCCTCCACTTT.

The chain carries TRBV4-1 and TRBJ2-1; the match to TRBD2 covers 11 bases. This CDR3 region has 17 residues. Trimming at V came to 1 base and at J to 3 bases, leaving 5 bases not matched to a gene. Germline V gene lookup returns CDR1 MGHRA and CDR2 YSYEKL. Here the CDR3 reads CASSQAKLAGGYNEQFF. CDR3 sequence (DNA): TGCGCCAGCAGCCAAGCCAAGCTAGCGGGGGGCTACAATGAGCAGTTCTTC.

The DNA for the CDR3 is TGTGCCAGCTCACCATGGGTTCTTGCGGGCAGCTCCTACAATGAGCAGTTCTTC. Translated, it gives CASSPWVLAGSSYNEQFF. V is TRBV18 and J is TRBJ2-1, with a tentative D call TRBD2 (5 bases). V lost 2 bases, J lost 0 bases, and 17 bases lay in between. The CDR3 has 18 residues. The germline V gene has CDR1 KGHSH and CDR2 LQKENI.

The chain couples TRBV28 to TRBJ2-7; a weak D match, TRBD1 (6 bases). The CDR3 consists of 17 residues. V was cut by 6 bases and J by 2 bases, with 23 bases left in between. CDR1 and CDR2 (germline): MDHEN, SYDVKM. The CDR3 DNA reads TGTGCCAGCAGAGAACGGGTGGGGGCTGCAGGAGCCTACGAGCAGTACTTC. It codes for CASRERVGAAGAYEQYF.

The rearrangement links TRBV7-3 to TRBJ2-3, with D possibly matching TRBD1 (6 bases). This CDR3 is built from 13 residues. V lost 4 bases and J lost 4, with 9 bases in between. Germline-derived CDR1 and CDR2 are SGHTA and FQGTGA. CDR3: CASSSSGADTQYF. CDR3 in DNA: TGTGCCAGCAGCTCTTCAGGGGCAGATACGCAGTATTTT. Filled out from reference TRBV7-3 and TRBJ2-3, the complete variable domain reads GAGVSQTPSNKVTEKGKYVELRCDPISGHTALYWYRQSLGQGPEFLIYFQGTGAADDSGLPNDRFFAVRPEGSVSTLKIQRTERGDSAVYLCASSSSGADTQYFGPGTRLTVL.

Only a few counts were recorded for this clone. This sequence joins TRBV6-6 and TRBJ1-1, with D perhaps TRBD1 (5 bases). Germline V gene data show CDR1 as MNHNY and CDR2 as SVGAGI (reference sequence). V was shortened by 6 bases and J by 5 bases, with 22 bases between the two germline ends. The CDR3 spans 16 residues. The CDR3 spells CASRTLVGARSTEAFF. The DNA for the CDR3 is TGTGCCAGCAGGACCCTGGTAGGGGCGCGTTCGACTGAAGCTTTCTTT.

This chain connects TRBV5-1 to TRBJ2-7, with D hard to call. V dropped 4 bases and J dropped 3 bases, with 17 bases sitting between them. Germline loops: CDR1 SGHRS, CDR2 YFSETQ. This CDR3 has 15 amino acids. CDR3 nucleotide sequence: TGCGCCAGCAGCCCCTCTGGGCCCGCCTTCTACGAGCAGTACTTC. This encodes CASSPSGPAFYEQYF.